The present T cell receptor (beta chain) was sequenced within a study of OX40 agonist ivuxolimab in advanced cancers. Study information: Clinicians treated patients with ivuxolimab, an agonistic anti-OX40 (CD134) antibody.

This CDR3 region has 15 residues. V was clipped by 2 bases and J by 7 bases, with 14 bases between them. Germline lookup yields CDR1 MGHRA and CDR2 YSYEKL. Assay: immunoSEQ multiplex PCR; the TCRdb copy retains only in-frame clones and omits some. The data hold tens of thousands of clones, with around 93% observed a single time. This receptor was identified in an adult with an advanced solid tumor such as melanoma, head and neck, liver or kidney cancer. Sequenced material: CD4+ or CD8+ T cells sorted from blood, taken in a trial of the OX40 agonist ivuxolimab. The rearrangement links TRBV4-1 to TRBJ1-4; D not certain. The CDR3 region has the DNA TGCGCCAGCAGCCAATGGACCGGAAGCACTGAAAAACTGTTTTTT. It translates to CASSQWTGSTEKLFF.